What follows are 23 T cell receptor beta chains derived from one specimen sequenced in a study of shared clonotypes between healthy human individuals. Data came from immunoSEQ multiplex PCR; TCRdb stores just in-frame clones and leaves some out. The sample includes roughly 490,000 clones, 70% to 80% of them seen just once. Sequencing was carried out using PBMCs. The source of these receptors is a woman in her thirties or forties in good health. Some clones in this sample may be carry-over from other donors' samples.

The CDR3 region is CASSSEPYGYTF. CDR3 coding DNA: TGTGCCAGCAGTTCTGAACCCTATGGCTACACCTTC. The chain joins TRBV2 to TRBJ1-2; no clear D gene. The CDR3 spans 12 residues. Germline V lookup: CDR1 SNHLY, CDR2 FYNNEI. With 5 bases removed from V and 4 bases from J, the gap between germline ends came to 8 bases.

This CDR3 reads CASSLAALNTEAFF. The CDR3 region has the DNA TGCGCCAGCAGCTTGGCAGCTTTGAACACTGAAGCTTTCTTT. The genes are TRBV5-1 and TRBJ1-1; D unclear. The CDR3 loop spans 14 amino acids. Trimming cost V 0 bases and J 0 bases, with 6 bases left between them. Looked up from germline, CDR1 is SGHRS and CDR2 is YFSETQ.

The chain combines TRBV18 with TRBJ2-7, with 7 bases fitting TRBD1. The germline gives CDR1 KGHSH, CDR2 LQKENI. Trimming removed 1 base from V and 5 bases from J; junction bases left unmatched: 5. The CDR3 is 14 amino acids. The CDR3 sequence is CASSPQGAVDEQYF. CDR3 nucleotide sequence: TGTGCCAGCTCACCACAGGGGGCGGTGGACGAGCAGTACTTC.

To note about this clone: One base separates it from a far larger clone, so it is likely a read error. This sequence joins TRBV7-2 and TRBJ2-3; the match to TRBD2 covers 9 bases. The CDR3 runs to 15 residues. The trim removed 0 bases at V and 4 bases at J, leaving 2 bases unmatched. Per germline, CDR1 SGHTA and CDR2 FQGNSA. The CDR3 here is CASSLASGSPDTQYF. DNA for the CDR3: TGTGCCAGCAGCTTAGCTAGCGGGAGTCCAGATACGCAGTATTTT.

The chain recombines TRBV27 with TRBJ2-2, with a possible D match to TRBD2 (7 bases). V dropped 5 bases and J dropped 5 bases, with 15 bases sitting between them. The CDR3 contains 15 residues. Germline V gene lookup returns CDR1 MNHEY and CDR2 SMNVEV (reference sequence). As DNA, the CDR3 is TGTGCCAGCAGTATGGGGGGGACACTGACCGGGGAGCTGTTTTTT. Protein sequence: CASSMGGTLTGELFF.

The chain recombines TRBV20-1 with TRBJ2-2; D unresolved. With 7 bases removed from V and 4 bases from J, the gap between germline ends came to 7 bases. CDR3 size: 11 residues. Germline lookup yields CDR1 DFQATT and CDR2 SNEGSKA (reference sequence). The CDR3 here is CSVRGTGELFF. The CDR3 DNA sequence: TGCAGTGTACGTGGCACCGGGGAGCTGTTTTTT.

This chain links TRBV5-1 with TRBJ2-7; 10 positions match TRBD2. This CDR3 region has 15 residues. CDR1 SGHRS and CDR2 YFSETQ come from the germline V gene. Trimming cost V 3 bases and J 4 bases; bases outside gene matches: 7. CDR3 nucleotides: TGCGCCAGCAGCTCGACTAGCGGGTTTGGTTACGAGCAGTACTTC. It encodes CASSSTSGFGYEQYF.

DNA for the CDR3: TGTGCCATCAGGACCGGGACCTTCTCGTACGAGCAGTACTTC. Its protein is CAIRTGTFSYEQYF. The J gene is TRBJ2-7, the V gene TRBV10-3; D assignment may be TRBD1 or TRBD2 (5 bases each). CDR1 is ENHRY, CDR2 SYGVKD, per germline. The CDR3 runs to 14 residues. V lost 6 bases and J lost 4, with 16 bases in between.

The J gene is TRBJ2-1, the V gene TRBV7-2, with D uncertain. In germline, CDR1 is SGHTA, CDR2 FQGNSA. The V gene lost 6 bases and the J gene lost 0 bases, with 12 bases spanning the gap. CDR3 length: 15 amino acids. CDR3 nucleotides: TGTGCCAGCAGTTTCCAAGGCACCTCCTACAATGAGCAGTTCTTC. Its translation: CASSFQGTSYNEQFF.

The chain recombines TRBV11-3 with TRBJ2-1; TRBD1 agrees at 8 bases. CDR3 length: 15 amino acids. Per the germline V gene, CDR1 is SGHNT and CDR2 is YENEEA. V was clipped by 1 base and J by 5 bases; unmatched bases: 4. CDR3 nucleotides: TGTGCCAGCAGCTTAGGCAGGGGGCGCAACAATGAGCAGTTCTTC. The encoded protein is CASSLGRGRNNEQFF.

The V and J genes are TRBV5-6 and TRBJ2-7; TRBD2 matches at 13 bases. Trimming removed 3 bases from V and 3 bases from J; junction bases left unmatched: 3. CDR1 is SGHDT, CDR2 YYEEEE, per germline. The CDR3 runs 15 residues. The CDR3 coding sequence is TGTGCCAGCAGCTCGGGACTAGCGGGGATCTACGAGCAGTACTTC. Translated: CASSSGLAGIYEQYF. Combining the CDR3 with reference TRBV5-6 and TRBJ2-7 gives the whole variable domain DAGVTQSPTHLIKTRGQQVTLRCSPKSGHDTVSWYQQALGQGPQFIFQYYEEEERQRGNFPDRFSGHQFPNYSSELNVNALLLGDSALYLCASSSGLAGIYEQYFGPGTRLTVT.

This clone was detected once. V gene TRBV11-3 combines with J gene TRBJ2-1; perhaps TRBD2 as D (6 bases). Trimming took off 0 bases at V and 5 bases at J, with 11 bases between the two ends. CDR1 and CDR2 (germline): SGHNT, YENEEA. This CDR3 contains 15 residues. Here the CDR3 DNA reads TGTGCCAGCAGCTTAGAGGGAGGTACCAACAATGAGCAGTTCTTC. Amino acid sequence: CASSLEGGTNNEQFF.

The rearrangement links TRBV7-9 to TRBJ1-4; 7 bases align to TRBD1. The CDR3 runs to 16 residues. The junction had 5 bases not matched to a gene; V was cut back by 1 base and J by 3 bases. Germline loops: CDR1 SEHNR, CDR2 FQNEAQ (reference sequence). CDR3: CASSLGGGTANEKLFF. The CDR3 DNA follows: TGTGCCAGCAGCTTAGGAGGGGGGACAGCTAATGAAAAACTGTTTTTT.

This rearrangement joins TRBV19 to TRBJ2-3, with D possibly TRBD2 on 6 matching bases. The CDR3 sequence is 17 residues long. Trimming left V 6 bases short and J 3 bases short, with 22 bases between. Germline CDR1 is LNHDA and CDR2 is SQIVND (reference sequence). The CDR3, as DNA: TGTGCCAGTAGCTTCTTGGGAGGATCGGTTGGGACAGATACGCAGTATTTT. Amino acid sequence: CASSFLGGSVGTDTQYF.

This rearrangement joins TRBV5-5 to TRBJ2-7; 8 bases fit TRBD1. The germline CDR1 and CDR2 sequences are SGHKS and YYEKEE (reference sequence). The CDR3 is 14 residues long. The junction had 4 bases not matched to a gene; V was cut back by 4 bases and J by 1 base. The CDR3 protein is CASSPTGGSYEQYF. The CDR3 DNA sequence: TGTGCCAGCAGCCCCACAGGGGGGTCCTACGAGCAGTACTTC.

The chain joins TRBV27 to TRBJ2-1, with TRBD1 identical over 7 bases. Germline values: CDR1 MNHEY, CDR2 SMNVEV (reference sequence). V lost 10 bases and J lost 4; bases outside the gene matches: 22. This CDR3 spans 18 amino acids. The DNA for the CDR3 is TGTGCCATCCCGACAGGGTCTGTCCCGGTCCAAAAATACAATGAGCAGTTCTTC. This sequence encodes CAIPTGSVPVQKYNEQFF.

The chain combines TRBV18 with TRBJ2-7, with D maybe TRBD1 (5 bases). In germline, CDR1 is KGHSH, CDR2 LQKENI. Trimming removed 6 bases from V and 5 bases from J, with 11 bases in between. The CDR3 consists of 12 residues. The CDR3, as DNA: TGTGCCAGCTCTCCCAGGGTTGACGAGCAGTACTTC. Protein product: CASSPRVDEQYF.

V and J are TRBV29-1 and TRBJ2-1; TRBD1 matches 8 bases. This CDR3 comprises 16 residues. Germline-derived CDR1 and CDR2 are SQVTM and ANQGSEA. In DNA form, the CDR3 reads TGCACCCCCGGGGCGTATCCGACAGGGGACCACAATGAGCAGTTCTTC. This codes for CTPGAYPTGDHNEQFF.

The J gene is TRBJ1-3, the V gene TRBV5-1; unclear D gene. From germline, CDR1 is SGHRS and CDR2 YFSETQ. CDR3 length: 14 residues. Trimming removed 5 bases from V and 4 bases from J, with 13 bases in between. The CDR3 loop reads CASRTGPAGNTIYF. As DNA, the CDR3 is TGCGCCAGCAGGACGGGCCCGGCAGGAAACACCATATATTTT.

The sample holds one count of this clone. The chain uses TRBV11-2 and TRBJ1-1; D gene uncertain. Germline V lookup: CDR1 SGHAT, CDR2 FQNNGV. CDR3 length: 13 residues. Trimming removed 1 base at V and 1 base at J, with 4 bases between. CDR3 sequence reads: CASSLASNTEAFF. In nucleotides, the CDR3 is TGTGCCAGCAGCTTAGCATCGAACACTGAAGCTTTCTTT.

This clone has just a few counts. CDR3 protein: CASSRDYRGQYEQYF. Here the CDR3 DNA reads TGTGCCAGCAGCCGAGACTACAGGGGGCAATACGAGCAGTACTTC. This sequence joins TRBV5-6 and TRBJ2-7; 9 bases line up with TRBD1. Trimming removed 4 bases from V and 4 bases from J; junction bases left unmatched: 9. CDR3 length: 15 amino acids. Germline-derived CDR1 and CDR2 are SGHDT and YYEEEE.

This chain uses TRBV28 with TRBJ1-4; D may be TRBD1 (5 bases). Trimming stripped 4 bases from V and 4 bases from J, with 10 bases between. The CDR3 length is 14 residues. Germline V gives CDR1 MDHEN, CDR2 SYDVKM. This CDR3 reads CASSSPGLNEKLFF. Written as DNA, the CDR3 is TGTGCCAGCAGTTCCCCGGGACTTAATGAAAAACTGTTTTTT.

On this clone: This may be a read error: a much more frequent sequence differs by one nucleotide. V usage is TRBV7-2 and J usage is TRBJ2-7; 11 nucleotides line up with TRBD2. The CDR3 is 14 amino acids. Germline V gene data show CDR1 as SGHTA and CDR2 as FQGNSA. For the CDR3, the DNA is TGTGCCAGCAGCCTAGCGGGAGGCCTCTACGAGCAGTACTTC. This translates into CASSLAGGLYEQYF.